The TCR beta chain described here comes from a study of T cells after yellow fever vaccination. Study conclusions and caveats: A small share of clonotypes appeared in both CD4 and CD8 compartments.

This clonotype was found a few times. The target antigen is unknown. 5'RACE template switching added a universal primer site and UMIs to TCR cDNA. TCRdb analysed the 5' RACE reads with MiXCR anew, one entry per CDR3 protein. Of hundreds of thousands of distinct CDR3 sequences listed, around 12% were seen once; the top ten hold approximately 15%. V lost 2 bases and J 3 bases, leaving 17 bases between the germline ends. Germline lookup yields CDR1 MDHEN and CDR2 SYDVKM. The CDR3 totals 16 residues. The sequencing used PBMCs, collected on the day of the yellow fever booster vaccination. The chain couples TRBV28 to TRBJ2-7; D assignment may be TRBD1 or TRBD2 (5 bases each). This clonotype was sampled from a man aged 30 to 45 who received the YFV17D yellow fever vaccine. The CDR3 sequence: CASSLGPNEGLYEQYF. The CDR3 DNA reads TGTGCCAGCAGTTTAGGACCCAACGAGGGGCTCTACGAGCAGTACTTC.